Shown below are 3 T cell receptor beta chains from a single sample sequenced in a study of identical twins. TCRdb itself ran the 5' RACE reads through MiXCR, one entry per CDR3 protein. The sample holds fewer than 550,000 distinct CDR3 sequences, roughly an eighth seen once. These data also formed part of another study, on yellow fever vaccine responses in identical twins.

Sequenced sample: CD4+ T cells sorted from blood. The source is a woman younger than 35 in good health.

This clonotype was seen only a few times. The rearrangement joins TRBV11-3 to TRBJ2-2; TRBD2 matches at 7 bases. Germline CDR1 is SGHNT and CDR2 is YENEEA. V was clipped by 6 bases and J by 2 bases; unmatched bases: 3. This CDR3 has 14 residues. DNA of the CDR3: TGTGCCAGCAGGCGGACTAGAAACACCGGGGAGCTGTTTTTT. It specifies CASRRTRNTGELFF.

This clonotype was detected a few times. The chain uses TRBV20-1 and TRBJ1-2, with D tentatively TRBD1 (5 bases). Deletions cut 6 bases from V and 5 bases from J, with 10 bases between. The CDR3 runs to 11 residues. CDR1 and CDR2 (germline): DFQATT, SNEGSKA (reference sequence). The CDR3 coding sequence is TGCAGTGCCCCAGAGGGGTATGGCTACACCTTC. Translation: CSAPEGYGYTF.

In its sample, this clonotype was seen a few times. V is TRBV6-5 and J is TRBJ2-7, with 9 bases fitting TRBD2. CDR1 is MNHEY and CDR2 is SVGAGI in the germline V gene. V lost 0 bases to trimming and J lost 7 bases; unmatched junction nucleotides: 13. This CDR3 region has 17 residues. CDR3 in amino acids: CASSYSMSRLAATEQYF. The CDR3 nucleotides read TGTGCCAGCAGTTACTCGATGTCTAGACTAGCGGCTACTGAGCAGTACTTC.